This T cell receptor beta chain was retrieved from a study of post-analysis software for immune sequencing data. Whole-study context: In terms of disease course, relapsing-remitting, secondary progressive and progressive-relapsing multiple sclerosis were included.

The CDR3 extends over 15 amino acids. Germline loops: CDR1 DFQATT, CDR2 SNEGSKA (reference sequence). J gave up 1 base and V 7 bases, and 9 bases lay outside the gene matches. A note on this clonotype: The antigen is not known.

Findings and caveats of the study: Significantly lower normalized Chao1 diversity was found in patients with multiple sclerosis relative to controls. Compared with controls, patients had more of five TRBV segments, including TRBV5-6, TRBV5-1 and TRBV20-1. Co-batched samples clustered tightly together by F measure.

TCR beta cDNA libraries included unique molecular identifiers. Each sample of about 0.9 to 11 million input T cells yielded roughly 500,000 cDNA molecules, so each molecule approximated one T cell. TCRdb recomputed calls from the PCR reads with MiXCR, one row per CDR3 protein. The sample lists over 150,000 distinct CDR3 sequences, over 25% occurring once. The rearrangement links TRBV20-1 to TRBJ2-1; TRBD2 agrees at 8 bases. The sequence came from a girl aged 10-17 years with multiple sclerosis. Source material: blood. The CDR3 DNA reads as TGCAGTGTTGGGGGGACTAGTATTTCCTACAATGAGCAGTTCTTC. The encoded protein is CSVGGTSISYNEQFF.